This passage covers 32 T cell receptor beta chains from one sample sequenced in a study of T-cell reconstitution after alpha-beta-depleted transplantation in children. Unique molecular identifiers were built into the TCRbeta library. Using its own MiXCR run on the PCR reads, TCRdb lists one record per CDR3 protein. The top ten clones hold more than 25% of a sample with about 980,000 distinct CDR3 sequences, around 30% of them seen once. Sequences were derived from PBMCs, mostly from graft donor cells, sampled 360 days after TCRalphabeta/CD19-depleted stem cell transplant. The receptors stem from a boy under three years old who had a stem cell transplant for SCID, so the T cells may come from the graft donor.

The rearrangement uses TRBV5-1 and TRBJ2-5; 8 bases match TRBD2. Germline assignment: CDR1 SGHRS and CDR2 YFSETQ. This CDR3 has 16 amino acids. V lost 4 bases to trimming and J lost 1 base; unmatched junction nucleotides: 9. For the CDR3, the DNA is TGCGCCAGCAGCCCATTGGGCGGGGGGTCCCAAGAGACCCAGTACTTC. The encoded protein is CASSPLGGGSQETQYF. Variable domain in full (rest from reference TRBV5-1 and TRBJ2-5): KAGVTQTPRYLIKTRGQQVTLSCSPISGHRSVSWYQQTPGQGLQFLFEYFSETQRNKGNFPGRFSGRQFSNSRSEMNVSTLELGDSALYLCASSPLGGGSQETQYFGPGTRLLVL.

This clonotype was detected a few times. The CDR3 region has the DNA TGTGCCAGCAGTTTAGGGGGCCGGGCCCCTGGTTTTGAGCAGTTCTTC. Translating it yields CASSLGGRAPGFEQFF. V and J are TRBV12-3 or TRBV12-4 and TRBJ2-1; perhaps TRBD1 as D (5 bases). This CDR3 has 16 residues. V was shortened by 1 base and J by 9 bases, with 19 bases between the two germline ends.

This clonotype was seen at least ten times. The chain is built from TRBV5-1 and TRBJ2-3; D is undetermined. The CDR3 consists of 12 residues. In germline, CDR1 is SGHRS, CDR2 YFSETQ. Trimming removed 4 bases from V and 2 bases from J, with 5 bases in between. This CDR3 reads CASSATTDTQYF. The CDR3 coding sequence is TGCGCCAGCAGCGCAACCACAGATACGCAGTATTTT.

In its sample, this clonotype was seen a few times. This CDR3 reads CASSQDYGQPQHF. Written as DNA, the CDR3 is TGCGCCAGCAGCCAAGATTACGGTCAGCCCCAGCATTTT. The chain uses TRBV4-3 and TRBJ1-5; D gene uncertain. Looked up from germline, CDR1 is LGHNA and CDR2 is YSLEER. There are 13 residues in the CDR3. Trimming removed 0 bases from V and 6 bases from J, with 6 bases in between.

There are a few counts of this clonotype. The chain employs TRBV11-2 and TRBJ2-5; tentatively, D is TRBD2 (5 bases). CDR1 is SGHAT and CDR2 is FQNNGV in the germline V gene. V gave up 5 bases and J gave up 3 bases, with 13 bases separating them. The CDR3 is made up of 14 amino acids. The CDR3 sequence: CASSPRGSKETQYF. The CDR3 DNA reads as TGTGCCAGCAGCCCACGAGGGAGCAAAGAGACCCAGTACTTC.

This chain joins TRBV20-1 and TRBJ1-2, with D possibly matching TRBD1 (5 bases). Germline V lookup: CDR1 DFQATT, CDR2 SNEGSKA (reference sequence). The CDR3 is 15 amino acids. V lost 1 base to trimming and J lost 4 bases, with 16 bases between them. The CDR3 protein is CSARGGDSYFYGYTF. In DNA, the CDR3 is TGCAGTGCTAGAGGGGGAGACAGCTACTTCTATGGCTACACCTTC.

This clonotype has ten or more counts. This chain joins TRBV2 and TRBJ2-2; D is unclear. The CDR3 consists of 16 residues. CDR1 and CDR2 from the germline V gene are SNHLY and FYNNEI. Trimming shortened V by 3 bases and J by 5 bases, and 16 bases separated the two germline ends. The CDR3 DNA follows: TGTGCCAGCAGTGAGGCTGGGGTTAGCTGGACCGGGGAGCTGTTTTTT. Translating gives CASSEAGVSWTGELFF.

This clonotype was seen a single time. The chain carries TRBV20-1 and TRBJ2-1; 9 nucleotides agree with TRBD2. Germline values: CDR1 DFQATT, CDR2 SNEGSKA (reference sequence). The CDR3 consists of 13 residues. V was pared by 3 bases and J by 8 bases, with 5 bases of the junction left unmatched. This CDR3 reads CSARQRGAHEQFF. Written as DNA, the CDR3 is TGCAGTGCTAGGCAGCGGGGGGCCCATGAGCAGTTCTTC.

The chain joins TRBV20-1 to TRBJ2-1, with 7 positions matching TRBD1. The CDR3 has 13 amino acids. After removal of 6 bases from V and 8 bases from J, the junction contained 10 bases not matched to a gene. Germline assignment: CDR1 DFQATT and CDR2 SNEGSKA (reference sequence). CDR3: CSAPPTGWYEQFF. The CDR3 DNA sequence: TGCAGTGCCCCCCCGACAGGGTGGTATGAGCAGTTCTTC.

In this sample, this clonotype turned up a few times. The chain recombines TRBV2 with TRBJ2-1; 11 bases fit TRBD2. Germline CDR1 reads SNHLY; CDR2 reads FYNNEI. Trimming at V came to 8 bases and at J to 0 bases, leaving 9 bases not matched to a gene. The CDR3 loop spans 17 amino acids. CDR3 coding DNA: TGTGCCAGCGCACTAGCGGGGGTTCGGAGCTCCTACAATGAGCAGTTCTTC. This sequence encodes CASALAGVRSSYNEQFF.

The chain carries TRBV6-2 or TRBV6-3 and TRBJ2-7; the match to TRBD2 covers 13 bases. The germline V gene encodes CDR1 MNHEY and CDR2 SVGEGT. This CDR3 contains 17 residues. J gave up 3 bases and V 6 bases, and 11 bases lay outside the gene matches. Written as DNA, the CDR3 is TGTGCCAGCAGAACGTGGACTAGCGGGGGTCGGCGCTACGAGCAGTACTTC. Translating gives CASRTWTSGGRRYEQYF.

The chain joins TRBV15 to TRBJ2-7; 9 bases fit TRBD1. The ends lost 0 bases at V and 4 bases at J; junction bases unmatched: 10. Germline V lookup: CDR1 LNHNV, CDR2 YYDKDF (reference sequence). This CDR3 has 17 residues. CDR3 sequence: CATSRDRGWTGDYEQYF. In DNA, the CDR3 is TGTGCCACCAGCAGAGATCGAGGGTGGACAGGGGATTACGAGCAGTACTTC.

The V call is TRBV20-1, the J call TRBJ2-7, with 7 bases that match TRBD2. V dropped 0 bases and J dropped 2; count of bases not matched to a gene: 7. CDR3 length: 15 residues. Germline CDR1 reads DFQATT; CDR2 reads SNEGSKA (reference sequence). The CDR3 sequence: CSARDLGTNPYEQYF. The DNA of the CDR3 is TGCAGTGCTAGAGACTTGGGGACTAATCCCTACGAGCAGTACTTC.

This clonotype was observed a handful of times. The chain joins TRBV10-2 to TRBJ2-7, with TRBD2 matching over 9 bases. The CDR3 runs to 13 residues. V was clipped by 7 bases and J by 5 bases; unmatched bases: 6. Germline CDR1 and CDR2: WSHSY and SAAADI. The chain's CDR3 is CASNELAGHEQYF. DNA of the CDR3: TGCGCCAGCAATGAACTAGCGGGCCACGAGCAGTACTTC.

The V and J genes are TRBV6-5 and TRBJ2-6; D is unresolved. This CDR3 comprises 15 residues. V dropped 4 bases and J dropped 1 base, with 8 bases sitting between them. The germline gives CDR1 MNHEY, CDR2 SVGAGI. The CDR3 region has the DNA TGTGCCAGCAGTTCGAAGTCATCTGGGGCCAACGTCCTGACTTTC. Translated, it gives CASSSKSSGANVLTF.

On this clonotype: The junction departs from the called germline gene at one end, perhaps through a read error. CDR3 loop: CASSQDSQQLPYGCTF. The CDR3 DNA sequence: TGCGCCAGCAGCCAAGATAGCCAGCAATTACCCTATGGCTGCACCTTC. The chain uses TRBV4-1 and TRBJ1-2; D is ambiguous. Germline values: CDR1 MGHRA, CDR2 YSYEKL. The CDR3 sequence is 16 residues long.

This clonotype has just a few counts. This chain joins TRBV5-6 and TRBJ2-3, with D possibly being TRBD2 (6 bases). V shed 1 base and J shed 1 base, with 13 bases lying between them. The length of the CDR3 is 16 residues. Germline assignment: CDR1 SGHDT and CDR2 YYEEEE. The CDR3 DNA reads TGTGCCAGCAGCTTGATCCCGGCGGGGCGCACAGATACGCAGTATTTT. Residues: CASSLIPAGRTDTQYF.

This clonotype was counted a few times. The rearrangement joins TRBV4-3 to TRBJ2-7; D is uncertain. The CDR3 loop spans 17 amino acids. The V end lost 0 bases, the J end lost 0 bases, and 15 bases lay between the germline ends. CDR1 is LGHNA, CDR2 YSLEER, per germline. CDR3 sequence: CASSQEWRAYSSYEQYF. For the CDR3, the DNA is TGCGCCAGCAGCCAAGAGTGGAGAGCTTACAGCTCCTACGAGCAGTACTTC.

This sequence joins TRBV5-1 and TRBJ1-2; D is uncertain. Looked up from germline, CDR1 is SGHRS and CDR2 is YFSETQ. Trimming took 4 bases from V and 8 from J, leaving 15 bases between them. This CDR3 contains 13 residues. The CDR3 region has the DNA TGCGCCAGCAGCGTGGACGGGCTTCCGGGCTACACCTTC. Encoded protein: CASSVDGLPGYTF.

This clonotype was observed a few times. The V call is TRBV7-9, the J call TRBJ2-5; D not certain. The V end lost 3 bases, the J end lost 2 bases, and 10 bases lay between the germline ends. The germline gives CDR1 SEHNR, CDR2 FQNEAQ (reference sequence). The CDR3 is made up of 14 amino acids. For the CDR3, the DNA is TGTGCCAGCAGCTTCGGACGCGGACAAGAGACCCAGTACTTC. It codes for CASSFGRGQETQYF.

To note about this clonotype: The conserved closing phenylalanine or tryptophan is absent in this CDR3, likely reflecting a read error. The chain carries TRBV7-2 and TRBJ1-1; D unclear. CDR3 length equals 13 residues. V shed 5 bases and J shed 1 base, with 8 bases lying between them. Germline CDR1 is SGHTA and CDR2 is FQGNSA. The CDR3 coding sequence is TGTGCCAGCAGCATAGGGCAGAACACTGAAGCTTTCGTT. Protein sequence: CASSIGQNTEAFV.

V gene TRBV4-3 combines with J gene TRBJ2-3; possibly TRBD2 for D (7 bases). The CDR3 has 16 amino acids. In germline, CDR1 is LGHNA, CDR2 YSLEER. The V and J ends lost 0 bases and 3 bases respectively, with 13 bases between them. The CDR3, as DNA: TGCGCCAGCAGCCAAGATCCGGGGGGCCTTACAGATACGCAGTATTTT. This translates into CASSQDPGGLTDTQYF.

The rearrangement links TRBV4-2 to TRBJ2-3; possibly TRBD2 for D (5 bases). V was clipped by 2 bases and J by 4 bases, with 16 bases between them. The germline V gene has CDR1 LGHNA and CDR2 YNFKEQ. The CDR3 consists of 16 residues. The CDR3 is CASSQTSLRSSDTQYF. The CDR3 nucleotides are TGTGCCAGCAGCCAAACTAGTCTACGCTCATCAGATACGCAGTATTTT.

This clonotype was seen a handful of times. CDR3 coding DNA: TGTGCCAGCAGTCCGGGACAGGGGGTTTCGAGTGGCTACACCTTC. It codes for CASSPGQGVSSGYTF. The chain is built from TRBV7-3 and TRBJ1-2; 11 positions match TRBD1. V lost 6 bases, J lost 7 bases, and 10 bases stayed unmatched. The CDR3 sequence is 15 residues long. Looked up from germline, CDR1 is SGHTA and CDR2 is FQGTGA. Together with reference TRBV7-3 and TRBJ1-2, the CDR3 gives the full variable domain: GAGVSQTPSNKVTEKGKYVELRCDPISGHTALYWYRQSLGQGPEFLIYFQGTGAADDSGLPNDRFFAVRPEGSVSTLKIQRTERGDSAVYLCASSPGQGVSSGYTFGSGTRLTVV.

This CDR3 reads CASSQVGAGVTDTQYF. The CDR3 DNA reads TGTGCCAGCAGCCAAGTAGGTGCGGGAGTGACAGATACGCAGTATTTT. The chain has TRBV4-2 and TRBJ2-3; TRBD2 agrees at 7 bases. Germline trimming cut 1 base from V and 3 bases from J; bases unmatched to any gene: 7. CDR3 length equals 16 residues. Germline V gene lookup returns CDR1 LGHNA and CDR2 YNFKEQ.

The V call is TRBV7-3, the J call TRBJ2-1, with a tentative D call TRBD2 (6 bases). Looked up from germline, CDR1 is SGHTA and CDR2 is FQGTGA. The CDR3 runs to 16 residues. V shed 5 bases and J shed 3 bases, with 17 bases lying between them. The CDR3 nucleotides read TGTGCCAGCAGCCCGAGATCCGGGACTGGCTACAATGAGCAGTTCTTC. Protein product: CASSPRSGTGYNEQFF. Variable domain in full (rest from reference TRBV7-3 and TRBJ2-1): GAGVSQTPSNKVTEKGKYVELRCDPISGHTALYWYRQSLGQGPEFLIYFQGTGAADDSGLPNDRFFAVRPEGSVSTLKIQRTERGDSAVYLCASSPRSGTGYNEQFFGPGTRLTVL.

Only one count was recorded for this clonotype. The chain carries TRBV7-2 and TRBJ1-2; possible D gene TRBD1, 5 bases. Per the germline V gene, CDR1 is SGHTA and CDR2 is FQGNSA. V was shortened by 5 bases and J by 5 bases, with 12 bases between the two germline ends. The CDR3 consists of 13 residues. The CDR3 DNA follows: TGTGCCAGCAGCCAACTCCAGGGATATGGCTACACCTTC. It yields the protein CASSQLQGYGYTF.

This clonotype was counted between two and nine times. The V and J genes are TRBV6-1 and TRBJ2-1, with 12 bases that match TRBD2. With V trimmed by 5 bases and J by 7 bases, 9 bases remained unmatched. The CDR3 is made up of 16 amino acids. Germline CDR1 reads MNHNS; CDR2 reads SASEGT. The chain's CDR3 is CASSPRLAGALNEQFF. CDR3 coding DNA: TGTGCCAGCAGTCCCAGACTAGCGGGGGCCCTAAATGAGCAGTTCTTC.

This clonotype has just one count. The genes are TRBV20-1 and TRBJ2-3, with D hard to call. Trimming cost V 5 bases and J 1 base, with 10 bases left between them. The V gene's germline CDR1 is DFQATT and CDR2 SNEGSKA (reference sequence). This CDR3 has 13 residues. The chain's CDR3 is CSAPTFGTDTQYF. For the CDR3, the DNA is TGCAGTGCTCCCACTTTCGGCACAGATACGCAGTATTTT.

This clonotype was detected many times. J is TRBJ2-3 and V is TRBV4-2; 9 positions match TRBD2. The CDR3 consists of 16 residues. The V segment lost 3 bases and the J segment 2 bases; nucleotides outside the gene matches: 6. Germline V CDR1 and CDR2: LGHNA, YNFKEQ. CDR3 nucleotides: TGTGCCAGCAGCCAGTGGTGGACTAGCGTCACAGATACGCAGTATTTT. Amino acid sequence: CASSQWWTSVTDTQYF.

The chain links TRBV20-1 to TRBJ2-2; 7 bases align to TRBD1. CDR1 is DFQATT, CDR2 SNEGSKA, per germline (reference sequence). This CDR3 region has 13 residues. The trim removed 4 bases at V and 6 bases at J, leaving 5 bases unmatched. The CDR3 nucleotides are TGCAGTGCTATTGCCACAGGGGCCGGGGAGCTGTTTTTT. This codes for CSAIATGAGELFF.

This clonotype occurred a few times. This chain links TRBV7-2 with TRBJ1-3; D is unclear. V dropped 6 bases and J dropped 7 bases, with 13 bases sitting between them. There are 13 residues in the CDR3. From germline, CDR1 is SGHTA and CDR2 FQGNSA. The CDR3 DNA sequence: TGTGCCAGCAGTTCCCTTAGGCGGAACACCATATATTTT. This translates into CASSSLRRNTIYF.